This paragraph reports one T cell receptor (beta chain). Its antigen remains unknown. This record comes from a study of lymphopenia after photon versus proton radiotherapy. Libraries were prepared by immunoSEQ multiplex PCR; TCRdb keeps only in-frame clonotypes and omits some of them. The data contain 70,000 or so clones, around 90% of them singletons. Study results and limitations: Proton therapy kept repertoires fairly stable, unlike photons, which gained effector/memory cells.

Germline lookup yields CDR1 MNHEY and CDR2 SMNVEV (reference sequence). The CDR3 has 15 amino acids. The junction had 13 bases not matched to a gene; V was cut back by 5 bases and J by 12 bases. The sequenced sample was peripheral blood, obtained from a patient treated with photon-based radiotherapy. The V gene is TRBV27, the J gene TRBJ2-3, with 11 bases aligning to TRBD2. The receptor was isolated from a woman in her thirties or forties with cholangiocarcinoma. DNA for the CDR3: TGTGCCAGCAGTGTAACCCCTCTTAGCGGGGGGGGTCAGTATTTT. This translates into CASSVTPLSGGGQYF.